Listed below are T cell receptor beta chains from one sample, sequenced in a study of T cells in Graves' hyperthyroidism and ophthalmopathy. TCRdb reprocessed the multiplex PCR reads via MiXCR and lists one record per CDR3 protein. The data hold some 250,000 distinct CDR3 sequences, with around 15% observed a single time. The sample comprised blood. Receptor source: a woman between 45 and 60 years old with Graves' hyperthyroidism that later progressed to Graves' ophthalmopathy. Both conserved end residues are part of each CDR3. A D gene is named only where the DNA matches it firmly. For some rows the clone size is stated as once, few or many, or as a class when expanded; others skip it.

clone_size | j_call | v_call | d_call | cdr3_aa | cdr3_nt
NA | TRBJ1-2 | TRBV28 | NA | CASRGADLYGYTF | TGTGCCAGCCGGGGGGCAGACCTCTATGGCTACACCTTC
many | TRBJ2-2 | TRBV7-2 | NA | CASSLMVGELFF | TGTGCCAGCAGCTTAATGGTCGGGGAGCTGTTTTTT
NA | TRBJ2-1 | TRBV6-1 | TRBD1 | CASRRGQGQSSYNEQFF | TGTGCCAGCAGACGGGGACAGGGCCAGAGCTCCTACAATGAGCAGTTCTTC
few | TRBJ2-7 | TRBV9 | NA | CASSEQGLPYEQYF | TGTGCCAGCAGCGAGCAGGGTTTACCCTACGAGCAGTACTTC
NA | TRBJ1-4 | TRBV4-2 | TRBD1 | CASSQVGQGAEKLFF | TGTGCCAGCAGCCAGGTCGGACAGGGCGCGGAAAAACTGTTTTTT
few | TRBJ2-6 | TRBV5-1 | NA | CASSLVGYPLWANVLTF | TGCGCCAGCAGCTTGGTAGGGTACCCCCTCTGGGCCAACGTCCTGACTTTC
NA | TRBJ2-7 | TRBV5-8 | NA | CAGDKAYGQYF | TGTGCCGGCGACAAAGCCTACGGGCAGTACTTC
many | TRBJ2-5 | TRBV28 | NA | CASSFGPGETQYF | TGTGCCAGCAGTTTTGGCCCCGGGGAGACCCAGTACTTC
NA | TRBJ1-1 | TRBV28 | NA | CASSLLGEPSEAFF | TGTGCCAGCAGTTTATTGGGGGAGCCAAGTGAAGCTTTCTTT
many | TRBJ2-5 | TRBV6-5 | TRBD2 | CASSYRATTGGRQTQYF | TGTGCCAGCAGTTACAGGGCGACTACTGGCGGGAGACAGACCCAGTACTTC
many | TRBJ1-1 | TRBV28 | NA | CASSAPGGLGAFF | TGTGCCAGCAGTGCCCCGGGAGGTTTGGGGGCTTTCTTT
NA | TRBJ1-1 | TRBV2 | NA | CASSEAAMTAEAFF | TGTGCCAGCAGTGAAGCCGCTATGACAGCCGAAGCTTTCTTT
few | TRBJ2-6 | TRBV3-1 | NA | CASSHPLSSGANVLTF | TGTGCCAGCAGCCATCCACTTAGCTCTGGGGCCAACGTCCTGACTTTC